This T cell receptor beta chain was identified in a study of T cell responses to AZD1222 COVID-19 vaccine. Repertoires were generated with immunoSEQ multiplex PCR, while TCRdb's copy carries only in-frame clones and drops some. The sample carries 68,000 or so clones, around nine tenths recorded once. Regarding this clone: Antigen specificity is unknown.

The CDR3 has 16 amino acids. Trimming took 5 bases from V and 2 from J; bases not matched to a gene: 5. Per germline, CDR1 SEHNR and CDR2 FQNEAQ (reference sequence). Findings of the study overall: In all cases, repertoires were sampled only after the peak T cell response. Spike-specific TCR breadth and depth were elevated following two AZD1222 doses. A mostly white British donor set with more females was recruited, and clonal diversity was possibly underestimated. Epitopes outside B.1.351 and B.1.1.7 mutated regions reportedly drew nearly half of spike TCRs.

The genes are TRBV7-9 and TRBJ2-3; 12 positions match TRBD2. Sequencing was performed on peripheral blood, taken on day 0 of AZD1222 vaccination. The clonotype comes from an adult in good health. DNA of the CDR3: TGTGCCAGCAGCCAGACTAGCGGGGGCTACACAGATACGCAGTATTTT. Translating gives CASSQTSGGYTDTQYF.